The 10 T cell receptor beta chains listed next were all sequenced from one sample in a study of T cell changes during pregnancy in multiple sclerosis. Sequenced by immunoSEQ multiplex PCR; TCRdb stores in-frame clones only, minus some. The sample holds 40,000 or so clones, approximately 94% seen once. The sample was peripheral blood, taken before pregnancy. These receptors were collected from a female donor with multiple sclerosis, enrolled in a pregnancy study.

The CDR3 bases are TGTGCCAGCAGTGAAGCCGAGACTCGGGATGAGCAGTTCTTC. Translating it yields CASSEAETRDEQFF. The chain couples TRBV6-1 to TRBJ2-1; D is uncertain. CDR1 is MNHNS, CDR2 SASEGT, per germline. The CDR3 sequence is 14 residues long. Trimming left V 0 bases short and J 8 bases short, with 11 bases between.

This sequence joins TRBV5-1 and TRBJ2-7; a weak D match, TRBD1 (7 bases). The CDR3 length is 16 residues. V was clipped by 4 bases and J by 6 bases, with 23 bases between them. Germline lookup yields CDR1 SGHRS and CDR2 YFSETQ. For the CDR3, the DNA is TGCGCCAGCAGCCCGTCTACTTTGGAGGGGGCGGTCGAGCAGTACTTC. Residues: CASSPSTLEGAVEQYF.

This clone was detected only once. The chain recombines TRBV18 with TRBJ1-1, with TRBD1 as a possible D gene (5 bases). The CDR3 totals 14 residues. Germline loops: CDR1 KGHSH, CDR2 LQKENI. Trimming took 0 bases from V and 2 from J, leaving 7 bases between them. The CDR3 DNA reads TGTGCCAGCTCACCACCGACAGCCAACACTGAAGCTTTCTTT. Translation: CASSPPTANTEAFF.

The rearrangement links TRBV14 to TRBJ2-1, with TRBD2 matching over 10 bases. The CDR3 spans 16 residues. Germline loops: CDR1 SGHDN, CDR2 FVKESK. Trimming removed 2 bases from V and 9 bases from J; junction bases left unmatched: 10. CDR3 DNA sequence: TGTGCCAGCAGCCAACTTGGTCTAGCGGGAGTCGTTGAGCAGTTCTTC. Translation gives CASSQLGLAGVVEQFF.

The V and J genes are TRBV5-5 and TRBJ2-7; weak D call: TRBD1 (6 bases). Germline CDR1 and CDR2: SGHKS and YYEKEE (reference sequence). The CDR3 loop spans 14 amino acids. Trimming cost V 0 bases and J 6 bases, with 13 bases left between them. The CDR3 DNA reads as TGTGCCAGCAGCTTGGCCGGTAGGGGGAGCGAGCAGTACTTC. This sequence encodes CASSLAGRGSEQYF.

CDR3 sequence (DNA): TGTGCCAGCAGCTTAGTGGGCAGGTGGGAGACCCAGTACTTC. Translating gives CASSLVGRWETQYF. This rearrangement joins TRBV11-1 to TRBJ2-5; D uncertain. CDR3 size: 14 residues. Trimming shortened V by 1 base and J by 5 bases, and 11 bases separated the two germline ends. Germline V gene sequence: CDR1 SGHAT, CDR2 FQDESV (reference sequence).

This clone came up once. V usage is TRBV6-6 and J usage is TRBJ1-2, with TRBD1 as a possible D gene (6 bases). Per the germline V gene, CDR1 is MNHNY and CDR2 is SVGAGI (reference sequence). CDR3 length: 15 residues. V was clipped by 0 bases and J by 2 bases, with 10 bases between them. The CDR3 loop is CASSYSNRVNYGYTF. The CDR3 coding sequence is TGTGCCAGCAGTTACTCAAACAGGGTAAACTATGGCTACACCTTC.

The J gene is TRBJ2-1, the V gene TRBV5-1; 8 bases line up with TRBD1. The V gene end was trimmed by 3 bases and the J gene end by 5 bases; junction bases not matched to a gene: 4. This CDR3 comprises 14 residues. The germline gives CDR1 SGHRS, CDR2 YFSETQ. The CDR3 sequence: CASSWTGFDNEQFF. In nucleotides, the CDR3 is TGCGCCAGCAGCTGGACAGGGTTCGACAATGAGCAGTTCTTC.

The V gene is TRBV7-2, the J gene TRBJ1-1, with unresolved D. The CDR3 covers 16 residues. Trimming removed 5 bases at V and 0 bases at J, with 16 bases between. Germline CDR1 SGHTA, CDR2 FQGNSA. The CDR3 DNA reads TGTGCCAGCAGCCCCCGAACTCAGGCTATGAACACTGAAGCTTTCTTT. Protein sequence: CASSPRTQAMNTEAFF.

The chain recombines TRBV10-2 with TRBJ2-7; a possible D gene is TRBD1 (5 bases). The germline V and J ends were trimmed by 7 bases and 7 bases, with 17 bases remaining between them. This CDR3 comprises 13 residues. Germline V gene data show CDR1 as WSHSY and CDR2 as SAAADI. CDR3 nucleotides: TGCGCCAGCAACCAGGGCCCAGCAGGGGAGCAGTACTTC. Translating it yields CASNQGPAGEQYF.